This is a list of T cell receptor beta chains from one sample in a study of radiotherapy plus CTLA-4 blockade in lung cancer. Data came from immunoSEQ multiplex PCR; TCRdb stores just in-frame clones and leaves some out. The sample shows tens of thousands of clones, about 80% of them seen only once. Specimen: peripheral blood, collected from a patient treated with radiotherapy plus ipilimumab. Receptors were obtained from a human donor with non-small cell lung cancer who had stable disease on radiotherapy plus ipilimumab. Both conserved end residues are part of each CDR3. The order of the fields is V gene, D gene, J gene, clone size, CDR3 DNA, CDR3 protein. A D gene is named only where the DNA matches it firmly. Expanded clones get a size class; other rows say once, few or many, or leave the size out.

TRBV19	.	TRBJ2-1	.	TGTGCCAGTAGTATAGATTGGAATAATGAGCAGTTCTTC	CASSIDWNNEQFF
TRBV27	TRBD1	TRBJ1-5	.	TGTGCCAGCAGTCCGGGACAGGGTTTTTATCAGCCCCAGCATTTT	CASSPGQGFYQPQHF
TRBV5-1	.	TRBJ1-4	.	TGCGCCAGCAGCTTGGTAGGTCAGGGTTCAAATGAAAAACTGTTTTTT	CASSLVGQGSNEKLFF
TRBV6-5	.	TRBJ1-1	.	TGTGCCAGCAGTTACGCCACTGCGGAGGACACTGAAGCTTTCTTT	CASSYATAEDTEAFF
TRBV7-6	.	TRBJ2-5	.	TGTGCCAGCAGCTCACAGGGTCCCCAAGAGACCCAGTACTTC	CASSSQGPQETQYF
TRBV27	TRBD2	TRBJ2-1	.	TGTGCCAGCAGTTTGCCCTCCACGACTAGCGGGGGCCCGAGCTCCTACAATGAGCAGTTCTTC	CASSLPSTTSGGPSSYNEQFF
TRBV6-5	TRBD1	TRBJ1-5	.	TGTGCCAGCAGTTACGACAGGGTTGATCAGCCCCAGCATTTT	CASSYDRVDQPQHF
TRBV6-1	.	TRBJ1-1	once	TGTGCCAGCAGTGAACGGTCGAGGAACACTGAAGCTTTCTTT	CASSERSRNTEAFF
TRBV5-8	.	TRBJ2-7	.	TGTGCCAGCAGCTTGTACGGGCGAGCAGAGCAGTACTTC	CASSLYGRAEQYF
TRBV5-1	TRBD1	TRBJ1-1	.	TGCGCCAGACAGGGGGCTTCGGGGAACACTGAAGCTTTCTTT	CARQGASGNTEAFF
TRBV28	.	TRBJ2-2	.	TGTGCCAGCACTGGGACACGGGCCACCGGGGAGCTGTTTTTT	CASTGTRATGELFF
TRBV19	.	TRBJ1-5	.	TGTGCCAGTAGTATTGGCAGGGTCGACCAGCCCCAGCATTTT	CASSIGRVDQPQHF
TRBV10-1	TRBD2	TRBJ2-5	.	TGCGCCAGCAGCCCCGGGACTAGCGGGGCCCAAGAGACCCAGTACTTC	CASSPGTSGAQETQYF
TRBV2	TRBD1	TRBJ1-2	.	TGTGCCAGCAGTGGGACAGGACTCTATGGCTACACCTTC	CASSGTGLYGYTF
TRBV7-2	TRBD1	TRBJ1-6	.	TGTGCCAGCAGCCCCGCCGGGGGGACAGGGAGTTCACCCCTCCACTTT	CASSPAGGTGSSPLHF
TRBV30	.	TRBJ2-1	.	TGTGCCTGGAGTCCGCTTAGCCATGAGCAGTTCTTC	CAWSPLSHEQFF
TRBV6-1	TRBD1	TRBJ1-4	.	TGTGCCAGCGGGACAGCAACAACTAATGAAAAACTGTTTTTT	CASGTATTNEKLFF
TRBV6-1	.	TRBJ1-1	once	TGTGCCAGCAGTGCGGACAGCGGCACTGAAGCTTTCTTT	CASSADSGTEAFF